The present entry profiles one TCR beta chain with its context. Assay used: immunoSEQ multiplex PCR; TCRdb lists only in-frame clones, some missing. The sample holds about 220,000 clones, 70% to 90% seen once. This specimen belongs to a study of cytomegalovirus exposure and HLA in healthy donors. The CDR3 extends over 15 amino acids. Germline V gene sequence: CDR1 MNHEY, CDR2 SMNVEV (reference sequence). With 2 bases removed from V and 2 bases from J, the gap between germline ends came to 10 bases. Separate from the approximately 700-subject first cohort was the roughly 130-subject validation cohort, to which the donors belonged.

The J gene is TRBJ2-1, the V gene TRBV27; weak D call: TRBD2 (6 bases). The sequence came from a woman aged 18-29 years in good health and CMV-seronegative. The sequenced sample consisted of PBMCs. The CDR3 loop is CASSLGGITYNEQFF. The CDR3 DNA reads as TGTGCCAGCAGTTTAGGGGGGATCACCTACAATGAGCAGTTCTTC.